This T cell receptor beta chain was recovered during a study of blood T cell repertoires in COVID-19. Only in-frame clones appear in the TCRdb table, and some are missing; sequencing was by immunoSEQ multiplex PCR. The table shows approximately 410,000 clones, with 70% to 90% occurring only once. V was shortened by 0 bases and J by 4 bases, with 11 bases between the two germline ends. CDR3 length: 15 residues. Germline values: CDR1 SGHRS, CDR2 YFSETQ. This receptor was taken from a woman in her thirties with active or convalescent COVID-19. The sequencing input was peripheral blood. V and J are TRBV5-1 and TRBJ1-5; D unresolved. DNA of the CDR3: TGCGCCAGCAGCTTGGCCGGGGATTTTAATCAGCCCCAGCATTTT. This codes for CASSLAGDFNQPQHF.